A selection of T cell receptor beta chains follows, all from one sample in a study. Using its own MiXCR run on the 5' RACE reads, TCRdb lists one record per CDR3 protein. This sample has approximately 58,000 distinct CDR3 sequences; roughly 28% occur once, and the top ten carry roughly 2.1%. The sequenced sample was tumor-infiltrating Tregs sorted from the breast tumor. The receptors derive from a female donor with breast cancer. Both conserved end residues are part of each CDR3.

CDR3: CTSSLVEGTGTQYF; J: TRBJ2-5; V: TRBV12-3/TRBV12-4
CDR3: CASSRGQGDQPQHF; J: TRBJ1-5; V: TRBV7-2
CDR3: CASSLRTGGAETQYF; J: TRBJ2-5; V: TRBV5-1
CDR3: CASSERGFSTDTQYF; J: TRBJ2-3; V: TRBV6-2/TRBV6-3
CDR3: CASGQDRAGGGQETQYF; J: TRBJ2-5; V: TRBV4-2
CDR3: CASSRDRRVTEAFF; J: TRBJ1-1; V: TRBV27
CDR3: CASSHRTSGGAMDQYF; J: TRBJ2-7; V: TRBV4-2
CDR3: CASSFRGTGGELFF; J: TRBJ2-2; V: TRBV27
CDR3: CASSIPGLAKVKNIQYF; J: TRBJ2-4; V: TRBV6-1
CDR3: CASSLAGAARVNTEAFF; J: TRBJ1-1; V: TRBV5-6